Sequencing of this T cell receptor beta chain was carried out in a study of cytomegalovirus exposure and HLA in healthy donors (dated by TCRdb to about 2017). As for the study more broadly: In an earlier analysis of under 600 of the donors, 250 to 350 Gb of sequence data and 95 million to 130 million unique TCR beta sequences from approximately 180 million T cells were reported. An earlier analysis of 500 to 650 of the donors applied high-throughput TCR beta sequencing to assess whether each TCR beta V gene segment acted as functional or pseudogenic. Class I and class II HLA loci were covered by the typing at four-digit resolution. The later analysis used no new phenotypic data to find candidate immune exposures, relying instead on TCR beta sequences and their occurrence across donors. Along with the approximately 650-subject first cohort, a separate validation cohort of approximately 110 different subjects was used. In a later genetic analysis, genome-wide SNP genotypes for about 60% of the 666 donors were used, and that subset was treated as a discovery cohort. An early release that covered about 600 HLA-typed donors contained about 300 gigabases of sequencing data and 85 million to 100 million unique TCR sequences. Across 300 to 400 genotyped donors of the cohort, an average of approximately 240,000 unique TCR beta nucleotide sequences per donor were sequenced, and roughly a sixth of those sequences were non-productive. To study patterns of TCR occurrence, a later analysis re-analyzed previously published TCR beta repertoires from 666 donors and added high-resolution HLA genotyping. Of the 300 to 450 genotyped donors, approximately 83% fell in the genetic ancestry cluster associated with self-reported Caucasian donors. All discovery cohort repertoires had been generated using a single sequencing platform. Typing coverage differed by locus: A, B, C, DRB1 and DQB1 were typed in roughly 629-630 donors, DQA1 in 500 to 550, DPA1 in some 570, and DPB1 in approximately 450. Alongside the repertoire data, information on donor age, sex, ethnicity and CMV serostatus was compiled. Because of strong linkage in the cohort, roughly 5 DR-DQ haplotypes were treated as single units for association and clustering. Using immunosequencing, the study profiled T cell repertoires from 666 subjects and related those repertoires to cytomegalovirus serostatus. The study aimed to test whether signatures of past pathogen exposure could be identified by cataloging public T cell receptors. The study combined high-throughput TCR immunosequencing, statistical association of individual TCRs with disease status, and machine learning to predict cytomegalovirus infection status. The research as a whole found: A few of the identified cytomegalovirus-associated TCR beta chains were confirmed in vitro to be specific for cytomegalovirus antigens. Correlated functional status among segregating V segments might be attributable to linkage disequilibrium, but an unknown experimental factor could not be ruled out. At a false discovery rate of 0.05, a later analysis linked roughly 17,000 TCR beta sequences to specific HLA alleles. Most TCR sequences were observed very rarely across donors, whereas some public TCRs were present in many individuals. In an earlier analysis of 587 of the donors, most TCR beta V segments appeared in productive rearrangements about 90% or about 30% of the time, broadly matching IMGT annotations. The study listed 150 to 200 TCR beta chains as associated with cytomegalovirus. A later analysis found that HLA-associated TCR beta chains were more clonally expanded and had lower generation probabilities than equally common non-associated chains. A further reported finding was that TCR beta sequences accurately predicted the HLA-A and HLA-B alleles for most subjects in the first cohort. HLA typing was unavailable for some donors at each locus, so association tests used only the typed subset. Several of the top co-occurrence clusters appeared to be linked to parvovirus B19, influenza, CMV and Epstein-Barr virus, according to a later analysis. The classifier was reported to diagnose cytomegalovirus status with high specificity and sensitivity in both the original cohort and the validation cohort. In a later analysis, the rate of TCR association differed among HLA loci, with DRB1 alleles having the most associated TCRs and HLA-C alleles having the fewest. Sequencing depth was assumed to be roughly uniform across donors in the presence/absence analyses, though that assumption may not hold. For the cohort, immune exposure information was limited to CMV serostatus. This cohort had only TCR beta chains sequenced, and the lack of alpha or paired-chain data limited which features could be detected. A later genetic analysis reported fewer N-insertions in productive TCRs among donors in an Asian-associated ancestry cluster than the 666-donor mean. Because counts were too low, around 18 rarely observed V segments, including chromosome 9 orphons, were left out of the earlier analysis of 500 to 750 of the donors. The authors suggested that the approach could potentially be generalized to other disease states and immunological phenotypes. Assigning TCR associations to individual alleles was difficult when HLA alleles, especially DR and DQ, strongly co-occurred. A later genetic analysis associated a missense DCLRE1C variant with V-gene and J-gene trimming of TCR beta chains, and an independent cohort replicated the association. Most CMV-associated TCR beta chains appeared to be HLA-restricted in a later analysis, and the HLA associations seemed to be driven largely by CMV exposure. A cluster of highly shared sequence variants was judged likely to be a technical artifact of the sequencing pipeline.

The cohort comprised some 700 healthy bone marrow donors. At the time of sampling, every cohort member was nominally healthy, though immune exposures that went unrecorded were likely present. The donor was CMV seronegative and was included in the group of a few hundred seronegative cohort members. Each donor provided a peripheral blood sample, and peripheral blood mononuclear cells were used for TCR beta sequencing. Genomic DNA was extracted from the blood cell samples with the Qiagen DNeasy Blood Extraction Kit. Comments on this clone: It lacks a known antigen. The record has no base qualities; no much larger clone is one base away.

The method behind the library was the immunoSEQ multiplex PCR assay. A mixture of 60 forward primers for TCR Vbeta segments and 13 reverse primers for TCR Jbeta segments was used in the multiplex PCR. The CDR3 region of rearranged TCR beta genes was amplified from genomic DNA with a multiplex PCR assay. On the Illumina HiSeq System, the amplified TCR beta libraries were sequenced as 87-base-pair reads. Per the source publication's procedure: Across the roughly 700 repertoires, a later analysis counted about 81 million unique TCR beta chains, roughly 11 million of which were shared by at least two donors. Raw reads were error-corrected and collapsed into unique sequences by a nearest-neighbor algorithm in which closely related sequences were merged to remove PCR and sequencing errors. To assign V, D and J gene segments, CDR3 sequences were aligned to IMGT reference sequences. For a sequence to be retained, a match of at least six nucleotides to both a V gene segment and a J gene segment was required. A rearrangement counted as productive if the CDR3 had no stop codons and remained in frame with V and J, and every other rearrangement counted as non-productive. Following IMGT convention, CDR3 was defined as the stretch from the second conserved V-encoded cysteine to the conserved J-encoded phenylalanine. The earlier analysis of some 580 of the donors excluded any sequence lacking an unambiguous match to a single V gene segment. In an earlier analysis of about 590 of the donors, a V segment was called functional when productive rearrangements were above 56.7%, and segregating when the standard deviation between donors exceeded 5%. A statistical classification framework was built for diagnosing cytomegalovirus status from the catalog of TCR beta chain sequences. V and J gene assignment, in a later analysis, came from comparing TCR nucleotide sequences with IMGT/GENE-DB human TR gene sequences. The TCRdist pipeline was used in a later analysis to assign CDR3 sequences and most-parsimonious VDJ recombination scenarios. In a later analysis, each TCR beta chain was defined by its CDR3 amino acid sequence together with its V-gene family, and reads lacking a unique V-gene family were excluded. A later analysis removed 592 highly shared, low-generation-probability nucleotide sequences to deal with suspected cross-contamination and a sequencing artifact. In a later analysis, a clonal expansion index for each public chain was calculated from normalized within-repertoire ranks of inferred template counts. A later analysis computed generation probabilities with a VDJ recombination model fitted to out-of-frame rearrangements, and checked the results against IGoR. In a later analysis, TCR-TCR, TCR-HLA and TCR-CMV co-occurrence was scored with hypergeometric tests, and a repertoire-size bias correction was applied to TCR pairs. False discovery rates were estimated in a later analysis by permuting HLA or CMV assignments 20 times. In a later analysis, co-occurring TCRs were grouped using DBSCAN, with TCRdist sequence similarity added in when clustering inside HLA-allele-positive subsets. For co-occurrence clustering, repertoires with fewer than 30,000 or more than 120,000 public chains were excluded, along with five repertoires with anomalous nucleotide sharing. Entries here come from immuneACCESS through TCRdb and include only in-frame sequences with V and J called. Some clones fail to appear in such tables; in the studies checked, an unresolved V gene covers under half of the shortfall, and the cause of the remainder is unknown. The D gene and trimming were derived from the DNA, and the V and J assignments and clone size from that table. The sample profile shows some 140,000 clones; 73% of them were found once. Around 1.4% of the sample is held by the ten biggest clonotypes.

The sequenced sample consisted of PBMCs. This TCR was sampled from a woman between 40 and 50 years old in good health and CMV-seronegative.

The CDR3: CASSQDLDRALRGEWPQHF. The base sequence is TGCGCCAGCAGCCAAGACTTGGACAGGGCGCTTCGGGGGGAATGGCCCCAGCATTTT. Rearrangement joined TRBV4-1 to TRBJ1-5; 8 middle bases align to TRBD1. CDR1 and CDR2 were assigned from the germline V gene as MGHRA and YSYEKL. V and J are trimmed by 0 bases and 9 bases, and the gene matches miss 19 bases of the junction. From the cysteine through the phenylalanine, the CDR3 covers 19 amino acids. The CDR3 DNA has 57 bases and is translated from base 1.